One sample yielded the 30 T cell receptor beta chains listed below, sequenced in a study of T cell responses to AZD1222 COVID-19 vaccine. Repertoires were generated with immunoSEQ multiplex PCR, while TCRdb's copy carries only in-frame clones and drops some. The table lists approximately 64,000 clones, roughly 84% of them singletons. The source was peripheral blood, collected on day 0 of AZD1222 vaccination. The receptors come from an adult in good health.

The J gene is TRBJ1-1, the V gene TRBV5-6, with D unresolved. Trimming removed 2 bases from V and 5 bases from J, with 16 bases in between. The germline CDR1 and CDR2 sequences are SGHDT and YYEEEE. There are 15 residues in the CDR3. CDR3 loop: CASSFTDRELTEAFF. The CDR3, as DNA: TGTGCCAGCAGCTTCACCGACCGGGAGCTAACTGAAGCTTTCTTT.

The V call is TRBV4-3, the J call TRBJ1-1; D is ambiguous. V was trimmed by 0 bases and J by 6 bases, leaving 11 bases between them. The CDR3 covers 14 residues. CDR1 is LGHNA, CDR2 YSLEER, per germline. CDR3 region: CASSQDPGWAEAFF. The CDR3 DNA is TGCGCCAGCAGCCAAGATCCGGGGTGGGCTGAAGCTTTCTTT.

The chain has TRBV21-1 and TRBJ2-3; the tabulated D call, TRBD2, remains unverified against the DNA. TRBV21-1 is a pseudogene locus. There are 16 residues in the CDR3. The CDR3 coding sequence is TGTGCCAGCAGCAAAGATGGAGGGACTAGCACAGATACGCAGTATTTT. Its translation is CASSKDGGTSTDTQYF.

The chain recombines TRBV5-1 with TRBJ1-4; D ambiguous. The germline V gene has CDR1 SGHRS and CDR2 YFSETQ. V was pared by 4 bases and J by 8 bases, with 9 bases between. The CDR3 extends over 12 amino acids. In DNA form, the CDR3 reads TGCGCCAGCAGCGATACGAAAGAAAAACTGTTTTTT. Translated: CASSDTKEKLFF.

The chain combines TRBV9 with TRBJ1-6, with TRBD1 identical over 7 bases. The length of the CDR3 is 17 residues. The V and J ends lost 0 bases and 4 bases, in that order; junction bases with no gene match: 7. Germline V gene lookup returns CDR1 SGDLS and CDR2 YYNGEE. The CDR3: CASSVAISGQYNSPLHF. The CDR3 region has the DNA TGTGCCAGCAGCGTAGCTATCTCGGGACAGTATAATTCACCCCTCCACTTT.

V and J are TRBV7-6 and TRBJ1-6; no definite D call. V was shortened by 5 bases and J by 9 bases, with 20 bases between the two germline ends. Germline CDR1 SGHVS, CDR2 FNYEAQ. The CDR3 has 16 residues. The CDR3 DNA reads as TGTGCCAGCAGCCCAACAGCATCAATAACCGGTTCACCCCTCCACTTT. This encodes CASSPTASITGSPLHF.

V is TRBV6-5 and J is TRBJ1-1, with a weak D call TRBD1 (6 bases). The V gene's germline CDR1 is MNHEY and CDR2 SVGAGI. There are 15 residues in the CDR3. Between the trimmed V and J ends, which lost 6 bases and 0 bases, there was a span of 14 bases. The chain's CDR3 is CASRLPGQMNTEAFF. The CDR3 DNA reads TGTGCCAGCAGACTTCCCGGACAGATGAACACTGAAGCTTTCTTT.

V gene TRBV2 combines with J gene TRBJ2-3; 7 bases match TRBD2. V trimming: 6 bases; J trimming: 0 bases; junction bases outside the gene matches: 3. There are 14 residues in the CDR3. Germline assignment: CDR1 SNHLY and CDR2 FYNNEI. The CDR3 reads CASRLADSTDTQYF. DNA for the CDR3: TGTGCCAGCAGGCTAGCGGACAGCACAGATACGCAGTATTTT. The variable domain in full, completed from reference TRBV2 and TRBJ2-3, reads EPEVTQTPSHQVTQMGQEVILRCVPISNHLYFYWYRQILGQKVEFLVSFYNNEISEKSEIFDDQFSVERPDGSNFTLKIRSTKLEDSAMYFCASRLADSTDTQYFGPGTRLTVL.

Only one count was recorded for this clone. J is TRBJ2-5 and V is TRBV4-1, with 9 bases identical to TRBD1. The trim removed 0 bases at V and 8 bases at J, leaving 7 bases unmatched. Germline CDR1 is MGHRA and CDR2 is YSYEKL. There are 15 residues in the CDR3. The CDR3 here is CASSQEGQGQGTQYF. The CDR3 DNA reads TGCGCCAGCAGCCAAGAAGGACAGGGGCAAGGAACCCAGTACTTC.

V and J are TRBV29-1 and TRBJ2-7; D is unclear. The V end was cut by 5 bases, the J end by 0 bases, with 14 bases between. This CDR3 has 14 residues. Per the germline V gene, CDR1 is SQVTM and CDR2 is ANQGSEA. The CDR3: CSVRLHGVSYEQYF. CDR3 coding DNA: TGCAGCGTTAGGTTGCATGGGGTCTCCTACGAGCAGTACTTC.

This clone was seen only once. The V and J genes are TRBV7-2 and TRBJ2-1; 7 bases line up with TRBD1. Germline V gives CDR1 SGHTA, CDR2 FQGNSA. J gave up 5 bases and V 3 bases, and 1 base lay outside the gene matches. The CDR3 loop spans 13 amino acids. CDR3 nucleotide sequence: TGTGCCAGCAGCTTCCAGGGGGACAATGAGCAGTTCTTC. This sequence encodes CASSFQGDNEQFF. The whole variable domain, filled in from reference TRBV7-2 and TRBJ2-1, reads GAGVSQSPSNKVTEKGKDVELRCDPISGHTALYWYRQSLGQGLEFLIYFQGNSAPDKSGLPSDRFSAERTGGSVSTLTIQRTQQEDSAVYLCASSFQGDNEQFFGPGTRLTVL.

V gene TRBV7-9 combines with J gene TRBJ2-1; D call uncertain. Trimming pared 4 bases from V and 5 bases from J, leaving 15 bases between. Germline V gene sequence: CDR1 SEHNR, CDR2 FQNEAQ (reference sequence). The CDR3 covers 15 residues. Written as DNA, the CDR3 is TGTGCCAGCAGCTGGCCTAGAGATTCCAACAATGAGCAGTTCTTC. The encoded protein is CASSWPRDSNNEQFF.

This chain uses TRBV20-1 with TRBJ2-2; TRBD1 is a possible D gene (6 bases). Trimming pared 3 bases from V and 2 bases from J, leaving 10 bases between. The CDR3 sequence is 14 residues long. From germline, CDR1 is DFQATT and CDR2 SNEGSKA (reference sequence). In DNA form, the CDR3 reads TGCAGTGCTAGTCGGACAGTTAACACCGGGGAGCTGTTTTTT. This sequence encodes CSASRTVNTGELFF.

The rearrangement uses TRBV2 and TRBJ2-7; D remains unclear. The CDR3 contains 14 residues. The germline V and J ends were trimmed by 6 bases and 2 bases, with 14 bases remaining between them. Germline CDR1 and CDR2: SNHLY and FYNNEI. For the CDR3, the DNA is TGTGCCAGCAGAGCATATCGTGGGACCTACGAGCAGTACTTC. Encoded protein: CASRAYRGTYEQYF.

This chain joins TRBV14 and TRBJ1-4, with D tentatively TRBD1 (5 bases). Germline CDR1 is SGHDN and CDR2 is FVKESK. The CDR3 contains 16 residues. V was cut by 3 bases and J by 8 bases, with 19 bases left in between. For the CDR3, the DNA is TGTGCCAGCAGCCAGTCGGCGGGGGAGGTACGGGAAAAACTGTTTTTT. Translating it yields CASSQSAGEVREKLFF.

The chain joins TRBV5-4 to TRBJ2-2; weak D call: TRBD2 (6 bases). The germline V gene has CDR1 SGHNT and CDR2 YYREEE (reference sequence). Trimming removed 3 bases from V and 6 bases from J, with 18 bases in between. The CDR3 has 16 amino acids. CDR3 in amino acids: CASSSAGTRSAGELFF. In nucleotides, the CDR3 is TGTGCCAGCAGCTCGGCGGGGACCCGGTCGGCCGGGGAGCTGTTTTTT. Combining the CDR3 with reference TRBV5-4 and TRBJ2-2 gives the whole variable domain ETGVTQSPTHLIKTRGQQVTLRCSSQSGHNTVSWYQQALGQGPQFIFQYYREEENGRGNFPPRFSGLQFPNYSSELNVNALELDDSALYLCASSSAGTRSAGELFFGEGSRLTVL.

In its sample, this clone was seen a few times. The rearrangement joins TRBV7-9 to TRBJ1-2; no reliable D call. Trimming left V 2 bases short and J 0 bases short, with 7 bases between. This CDR3 contains 14 residues. The germline gives CDR1 SEHNR, CDR2 FQNEAQ (reference sequence). The DNA for the CDR3 is TGTGCCAGCAGCTTAAGTACGGCTAACTATGGCTACACCTTC. The encoded protein is CASSLSTANYGYTF.

V and J are TRBV19 and TRBJ2-7; D uncertain. This CDR3 has 13 residues. V dropped 3 bases and J dropped 2 bases, with 8 bases sitting between them. CDR1 is LNHDA and CDR2 is SQIVND in the germline V gene (reference sequence). CDR3 residues: CASSMNTAYEQYF. In DNA form, the CDR3 reads TGTGCCAGTAGTATGAACACCGCCTACGAGCAGTACTTC.

V and J are TRBV19 and TRBJ2-2; TRBD1 matches at 7 bases. Per the germline V gene, CDR1 is LNHDA and CDR2 is SQIVND (reference sequence). With 5 bases clipped from V and 3 bases from J, the junction kept 3 bases outside the gene matches. The CDR3 is made up of 14 amino acids. In DNA, the CDR3 is TGTGCCAGTAGTTTTACAGGGGACACCGGGGAGCTGTTTTTT. It yields the protein CASSFTGDTGELFF.

The chain is built from TRBV11-2 and TRBJ1-6, with 10 bases matching TRBD1. This CDR3 comprises 18 residues. Germline CDR1 and CDR2: SGHAT and FQNNGV. The junction had 15 bases not matched to a gene; V was cut back by 4 bases and J by 9 bases. CDR3: CASSSSRNIRTGGSPLHF. CDR3 DNA: TGTGCCAGCAGCTCGTCGAGGAACATTAGGACAGGGGGTTCACCCCTCCACTTT.

The chain is built from TRBV3-1 (or the pseudogene TRBV3-2) and TRBJ2-5, with 11 bases that match TRBD2. The germline V gene has CDR1 LGHDT and CDR2 YNNKEL (reference sequence). Trimming removed 0 bases from V and 1 base from J; junction bases left unmatched: 4. This CDR3 region has 17 residues. CDR3 loop: CASSQDLTSGGQETQYF. DNA for the CDR3: TGTGCCAGCAGCCAAGATTTAACTAGCGGGGGCCAAGAGACCCAGTACTTC.

The chain joins TRBV11-2 to TRBJ1-1; 9 bases fit TRBD1. The V gene's germline CDR1 is SGHAT and CDR2 FQNNGV. This CDR3 region has 18 residues. J gave up 0 bases and V 0 bases, and 8 bases lay outside the gene matches. The CDR3 nucleotides are TGTGCCAGCAGCTTAGATAGTCCCGGGACAGGGTTGAACACTGAAGCTTTCTTT. This codes for CASSLDSPGTGLNTEAFF.

This chain uses TRBV9 with TRBJ2-2; either TRBD1 or TRBD2 may fit D (6 bases each). Germline assignment: CDR1 SGDLS and CDR2 YYNGEE. Deletions cut 0 bases from V and 8 bases from J, with 11 bases between. The length of the CDR3 is 14 residues. CDR3 sequence reads: CASSVGGTSGELFF. For the CDR3, the DNA is TGTGCCAGCAGCGTAGGCGGGACATCGGGGGAGCTGTTTTTT.

V and J are TRBV6-5 and TRBJ2-7; D gene unclear. The V end was cut by 10 bases, the J end by 4 bases, with 11 bases between. The CDR3 covers 11 residues. Per the germline V gene, CDR1 is MNHEY and CDR2 is SVGAGI. The CDR3 here is CATGDGYEQYF. The CDR3 nucleotides read TGTGCCACCGGAGACGGGTACGAGCAGTACTTC.

A few counts support this clone. The chain joins TRBV30 to TRBJ2-1; a possible D gene is TRBD2 (5 bases). The germline V gene has CDR1 GTSNPN and CDR2 SVGIG (reference sequence). V dropped 0 bases and J dropped 7 bases, with 13 bases sitting between them. The CDR3 consists of 14 residues. The CDR3 spells CAWSVLGSFNEQFF. The DNA for the CDR3 is TGTGCCTGGAGTGTACTAGGGAGCTTTAATGAGCAGTTCTTC. The complete variable domain, with remaining parts taken from reference TRBV30 and TRBJ2-1, reads SQTIHQWPATLVQPVGSPLSLECTVEGTSNPNLYWYRQAAGRGLQLLFYSVGIGQISSEVPQNLSASRPQDRQFILSSKKLLLSDSGFYLCAWSVLGSFNEQFFGPGTRLTVL.

V and J are TRBV7-9 and TRBJ1-1, with 9 bases lining up with TRBD1. The junction had 6 bases not matched to a gene; V was cut back by 6 bases and J by 4 bases. The CDR3 loop spans 14 amino acids. The V gene's germline CDR1 is SEHNR and CDR2 FQNEAQ (reference sequence). In nucleotides, the CDR3 is TGTGCCAGCAGTCCGACAGGGGGAGGCACTGAAGCTTTCTTT. Its translation: CASSPTGGGTEAFF.

The rearrangement joins TRBV6-1 to TRBJ2-7, with D maybe TRBD1 (5 bases). Germline V gene lookup returns CDR1 MNHNS and CDR2 SASEGT. Trimming took 2 bases from V and 6 from J, leaving 17 bases between them. This CDR3 has 15 amino acids. CDR3 loop: CASSELTGAYSEQYF. DNA of the CDR3: TGTGCCAGCAGTGAACTCACAGGCGCATACAGCGAGCAGTACTTC.

The chain carries TRBV7-2 and TRBJ2-7; D uncertain. This CDR3 is built from 15 residues. V lost 3 bases to trimming and J lost 2 bases, with 14 bases between them. Germline V lookup: CDR1 SGHTA, CDR2 FQGNSA. CDR3 coding DNA: TGTGCCAGCAGCTTTGAGCCCGGTCCCCCCTACGAGCAGTACTTC. Translation gives CASSFEPGPPYEQYF.

V usage is TRBV10-3 and J usage is TRBJ1-5; no reliable D call. Germline CDR1 and CDR2: ENHRY and SYGVKD. This CDR3 is 14 amino acids long. V gave up 4 bases and J gave up 0 bases, with 7 bases separating them. The CDR3 DNA reads TGTGCCATCAGTGGGGGTCCTAGCAATCAGCCCCAGCATTTT. Translation gives CAISGGPSNQPQHF.

The chain carries TRBV18 and TRBJ2-1; 14 bases match TRBD2. This CDR3 has 17 residues. With V trimmed by 4 bases and J by 0 bases, 2 bases remained unmatched. Germline V gene sequence: CDR1 KGHSH, CDR2 LQKENI. CDR3 sequence (DNA): TGTGCCAGCTCACAGACTAGCGGGGGGGTCTCCTACAATGAGCAGTTCTTC. Protein: CASSQTSGGVSYNEQFF. Full variable domain (outside the CDR3, taken from reference TRBV18 and TRBJ2-1): NAGVMQNPRHLVRRRGQEARLRCSPMKGHSHVYWYRQLPEEGLKFMVYLQKENIIDESGMPKERFSAEFPKEGPSILRIQQVVRGDSAAYFCASSQTSGGVSYNEQFFGPGTRLTVL.